This T cell receptor (beta chain) was captured in a study of response to subunit inactivated influenza vaccine (dated 2018 in TCRdb). For context, the study as a whole: Deep quantitative profiling of the T cell receptor repertoire was used in the study to follow responses to a trivalent subunit inactivated influenza vaccine. Broad study findings and their caveats: According to the authors, only a limited number of new T cells may be recruited by each seasonal influenza vaccination.

Regarding this clonotype: The antigen it recognizes is unknown. The record has no base qualities; no much larger clone is one base away.

The germline V gene (reference sequence) specifies SGHAT as CDR1 and FQDESV as CDR2. Reading from cysteine to phenylalanine, the CDR3 counts 19 amino acids. The sequence is cut down to CDR3 DNA, 57 bases in frame from base 1. The V end gives up 4 bases and the J end 4 bases, leaving 10 bases in the junction not matched to a gene. Library prep was done by RT-PCR. TCRdb lists the instrument as Illumina HiSeq 2500. The raw public reads went through TCRdb reprocessing: fastp at Q25, MiXCR clone calling, in-frame beta chains kept. Rows with one shared CDR3 protein collapse into an entry with the most common genes and DNA. In all, the sample holds a few hundred thousand distinct CDR3 sequences, and 20% to 25% of those were seen once. The ten largest clonotypes hold around a tenth of the sample.

Material: PBMCs from blood, obtained less than 22 months after vaccination. The sequence is built from TRBV11-1 and TRBJ2-2, and 15 junction bases match TRBD2. The TCR comes from a man between 50 and 69 years old who received an inactivated influenza vaccine. Donor details come from another sample of the same person, matched by shared clones. In nucleotide form, the sequence is TGTGCCAGCAGCTCCACCGGGACTAGCGGGAGGAAAGGCACCGGGGAGCTGTTTTTT. Its translation reads: CASSSTGTSGRKGTGELFF.